This T cell receptor (beta chain) was recovered during a study of shared clonotypes between healthy human individuals. Notes on this clone: Its antigen is not identified. The junction and the germline gene differ at one end; a read error may be behind it.

Broader study findings: A few donors shared around 5.1% of their naive CD4 clonotypes.

This CDR3 contains 16 residues. Looked up from germline, CDR1 is SGHAT and CDR2 is FQNNGV. The method was immunoSEQ multiplex PCR; TCRdb's version includes in-frame clones alone and lacks a portion of them. The sample yields around 2,000,000 clones, 95% seen once. The sequence was collected from a young man in good health. Sequenced: naive CD4+ T cells sorted from blood. Subset meaning: CD45RA+ positively selected. The chain joins TRBV11-2 to TRBJ1-5, with a weak D call TRBD1 (6 bases). This chain's CDR3 is CASSSRGDGSNEPQHF. In nucleotides, the CDR3 is TGTGCCAGCAGCTCTAGGGGGGACGGTTCCAATGAGCCCCAGCATTTT. Supplemented by reference TRBV11-2 and TRBJ1-5, the full variable domain reads EAGVAQSPRYKIIEKRQSVAFWCNPISGHATLYWYQQILGQGPKLLIQFQNNGVVDDSQLPKDRFSAERLKGVDSTLKIQPAKLEDSAVYLCASSSRGDGSNEPQHFGDGTRLSIL.